This T cell receptor beta chain was sequenced during a study of T cells in localized non-small cell lung cancer. Repertoires were generated with immunoSEQ multiplex PCR, while TCRdb's copy carries only in-frame clones and drops some. Of around 50,000 clones in the sample, about nine tenths were seen once. CDR3 size: 16 residues. Trimming cost V 0 bases and J 9 bases, with 18 bases left between them. Germline V lookup: CDR1 LGHNA, CDR2 YNFKEQ. This clone was seen more than once but under ten times. V gene TRBV4-2 combines with J gene TRBJ1-5; a possible D gene is TRBD1 (6 bases). This TCR was recovered from a woman aged 40 to 75 with stage I lung adenocarcinoma. This sample comprised peripheral blood, obtained before any cancer treatment. In DNA form, the CDR3 reads TGTGCCAGCAGCCAAGAGGGCCGGGACACCGAATGGCCCCAGCATTTT. Residues: CASSQEGRDTEWPQHF.